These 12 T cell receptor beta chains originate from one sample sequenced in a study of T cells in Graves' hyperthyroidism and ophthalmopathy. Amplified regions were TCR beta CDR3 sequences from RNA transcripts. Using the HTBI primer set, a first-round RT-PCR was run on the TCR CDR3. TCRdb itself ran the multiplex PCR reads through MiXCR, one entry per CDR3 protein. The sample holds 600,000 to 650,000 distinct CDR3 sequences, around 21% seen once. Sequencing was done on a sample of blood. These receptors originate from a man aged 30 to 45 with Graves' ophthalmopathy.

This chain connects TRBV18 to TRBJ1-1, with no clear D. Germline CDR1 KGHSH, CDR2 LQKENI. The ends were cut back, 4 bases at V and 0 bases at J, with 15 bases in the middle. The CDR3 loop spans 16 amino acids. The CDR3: CASSLEVGRLNTEAFF. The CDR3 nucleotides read TGTGCCAGCTCACTAGAAGTCGGACGGCTGAACACTGAAGCTTTCTTT. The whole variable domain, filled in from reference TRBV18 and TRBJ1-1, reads NAGVMQNPRHLVRRRGQEARLRCSPMKGHSHVYWYRQLPEEGLKFMVYLQKENIIDESGMPKERFSAEFPKEGPSILRIQQVVRGDSAAYFCASSLEVGRLNTEAFFGQGTRLTVV.

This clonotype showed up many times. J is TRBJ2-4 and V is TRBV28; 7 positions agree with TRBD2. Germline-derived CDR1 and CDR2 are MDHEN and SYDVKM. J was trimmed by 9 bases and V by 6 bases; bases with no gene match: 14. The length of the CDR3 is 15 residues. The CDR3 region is CASRQPQVGEGIQYF. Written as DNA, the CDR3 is TGTGCCAGCAGGCAACCCCAAGTCGGGGAGGGCATTCAGTACTTC.

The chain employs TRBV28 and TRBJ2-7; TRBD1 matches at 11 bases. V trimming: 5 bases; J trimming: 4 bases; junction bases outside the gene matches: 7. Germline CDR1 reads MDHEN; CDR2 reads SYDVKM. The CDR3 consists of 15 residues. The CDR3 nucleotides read TGTGCCAGCAGTGGCCATGGGACAGGGGGGTACGAGCAGTACTTC. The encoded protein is CASSGHGTGGYEQYF.

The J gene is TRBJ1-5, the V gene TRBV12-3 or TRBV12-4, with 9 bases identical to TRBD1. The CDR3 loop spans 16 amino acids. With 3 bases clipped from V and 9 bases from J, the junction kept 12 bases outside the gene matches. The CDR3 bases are TGTGCCAGCAGTTTTGACGGACAGGGGCCTAATGGGCCCCAGCATTTT. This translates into CASSFDGQGPNGPQHF.

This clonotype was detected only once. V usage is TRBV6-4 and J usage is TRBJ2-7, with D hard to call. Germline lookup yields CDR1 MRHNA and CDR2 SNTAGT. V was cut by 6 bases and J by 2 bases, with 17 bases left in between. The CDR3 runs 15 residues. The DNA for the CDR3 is TGTGCCAGCAGCCTCCCCCAGGAAAAACCCTACGAGCAGTACTTC. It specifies CASSLPQEKPYEQYF.

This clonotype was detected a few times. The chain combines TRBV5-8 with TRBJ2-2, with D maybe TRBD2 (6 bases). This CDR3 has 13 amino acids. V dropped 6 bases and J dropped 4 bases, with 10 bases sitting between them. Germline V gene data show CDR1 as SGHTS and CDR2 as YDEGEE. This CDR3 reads CASTMGLTGELFF. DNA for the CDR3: TGTGCCAGCACGATGGGACTCACCGGGGAGCTGTTTTTT.

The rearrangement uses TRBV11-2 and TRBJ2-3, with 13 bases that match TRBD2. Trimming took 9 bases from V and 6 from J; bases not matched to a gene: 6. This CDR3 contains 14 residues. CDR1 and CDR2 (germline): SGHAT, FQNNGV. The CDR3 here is CASGGLAGVDTQYF. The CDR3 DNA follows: TGTGCCAGTGGAGGACTAGCGGGAGTGGATACGCAGTATTTT.

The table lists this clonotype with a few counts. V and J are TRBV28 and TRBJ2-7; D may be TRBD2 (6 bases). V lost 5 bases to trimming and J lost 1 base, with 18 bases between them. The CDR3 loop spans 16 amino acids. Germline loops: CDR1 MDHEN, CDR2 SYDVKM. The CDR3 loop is CASSPAGGAGSYEQYF. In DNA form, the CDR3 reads TGTGCCAGCAGTCCCGCCGGGGGAGCCGGATCCTACGAGCAGTACTTC.

In nucleotides, the CDR3 is TGTGCCAGCAGCGTAGTCTCAGGGCTGGATGAGCAGTTCTTC. Protein sequence: CASSVVSGLDEQFF. The chain recombines TRBV9 with TRBJ2-1; tentatively, D is TRBD1 (5 bases). Trimming took off 0 bases at V and 8 bases at J, with 12 bases between the two ends. Germline CDR1 and CDR2: SGDLS and YYNGEE. The CDR3 sequence is 14 residues long. Full variable domain (outside the CDR3, taken from reference TRBV9 and TRBJ2-1): DSGVTQTPKHLITATGQRVTLRCSPRSGDLSVYWYQQSLDQGLQFLIQYYNGEERAKGNILERFSAQQFPDLHSELNLSSLELGDSALYFCASSVVSGLDEQFFGPGTRLTVL.

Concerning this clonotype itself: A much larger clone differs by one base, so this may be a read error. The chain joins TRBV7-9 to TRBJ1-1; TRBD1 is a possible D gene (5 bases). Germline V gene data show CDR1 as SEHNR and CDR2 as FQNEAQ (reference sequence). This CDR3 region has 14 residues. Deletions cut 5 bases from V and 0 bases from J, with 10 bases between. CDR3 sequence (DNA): TGTGCCAGCAGCCCGGGACCGATGAACACTGAAGCTTTCTTT. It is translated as CASSPGPMNTEAFF.

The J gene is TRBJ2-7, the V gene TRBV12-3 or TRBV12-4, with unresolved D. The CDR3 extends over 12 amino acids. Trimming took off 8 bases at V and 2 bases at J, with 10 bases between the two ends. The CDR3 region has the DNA TGTGCCAGCGGTCTGGCCACCTACGAGCAGTACTTC. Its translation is CASGLATYEQYF.

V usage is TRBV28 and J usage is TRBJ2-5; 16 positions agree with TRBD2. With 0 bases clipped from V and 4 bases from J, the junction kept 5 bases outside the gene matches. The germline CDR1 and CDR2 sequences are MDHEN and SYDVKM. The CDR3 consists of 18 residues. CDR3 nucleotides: TGTGCCAGCAGTTTATGGGGACTAGCGGGAGGGGGATCAGAGACCCAGTACTTC. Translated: CASSLWGLAGGGSETQYF.